This T cell receptor beta chain was retrieved from a study of PD-L1 blockade in urothelial cancer. Time point in this sample: peripheral blood 6 weeks after treatment start. Profiling relied on immunoSEQ multiplex PCR, and the TCRdb table lists in-frame clones only, not all of them. This sample has around 46,000 clones; around nine tenths occur once, and the top ten carry 2.4%. The CDR3 sequence is 17 residues long. Germline assignment: CDR1 MGHDK and CDR2 SYGVNS. V lost 0 bases and J lost 7; bases outside the gene matches: 8. This sequence originates from a man aged 60-69 years with urothelial cancer. The specimen was PBMCs, collected around atezolizumab (anti-PD-L1) treatment. The chain has TRBV25-1 and TRBJ2-4, with 11 bases that match TRBD1. CDR3 sequence reads: CASSEYTGQGAGNIQYF. The CDR3 region has the DNA TGTGCCAGCAGTGAATATACCGGACAGGGGGCAGGTAACATTCAGTACTTC. Using reference TRBV25-1 and TRBJ2-4 for the parts outside the CDR3, the full variable domain is EADIYQTPRYLVIGTGKKITLECSQTMGHDKMYWYQQDPGMELHLIHYSYGVNSTEKGDLSSESTVSRIRTEHFPLTLESARPSHTSQYLCASSEYTGQGAGNIQYFGAGTRLSVL.